The sequence of this T cell receptor beta chain was determined in a study of shared clonotypes between healthy human individuals. Across the study: The study used three CD4 naive, three CD4 memory, two CD8 naive and one CD8 memory plate per donor. Regarding the study as a whole: The study generally estimated greater richness for naive than memory subsets. The low donor count limited represented genetic and exposure-history diversity.

Measured with immunoSEQ multiplex PCR; TCRdb has only the in-frame clones, and not every one. The profile shows over 1.4 million clones, approximately 96% of them singletons. In regard to this clone: Its cognate antigen is unknown.

V lost 5 bases to trimming and J lost 3 bases; unmatched junction nucleotides: 5. Germline CDR1 is LNHDA and CDR2 is SQIVND (reference sequence). CDR3 size: 15 residues. The sequencing input was naive CD4+ T cells sorted from blood. Subset meaning: CD45RA+ positively selected. This receptor was taken from a man in his thirties or forties in good health. The V gene is TRBV19, the J gene TRBJ1-2; 11 nucleotides match TRBD1. The CDR3 spells CASSPRTGGYYGYTF. Here the CDR3 DNA reads TGTGCCAGTAGTCCTCGGACAGGGGGCTACTATGGCTACACCTTC.